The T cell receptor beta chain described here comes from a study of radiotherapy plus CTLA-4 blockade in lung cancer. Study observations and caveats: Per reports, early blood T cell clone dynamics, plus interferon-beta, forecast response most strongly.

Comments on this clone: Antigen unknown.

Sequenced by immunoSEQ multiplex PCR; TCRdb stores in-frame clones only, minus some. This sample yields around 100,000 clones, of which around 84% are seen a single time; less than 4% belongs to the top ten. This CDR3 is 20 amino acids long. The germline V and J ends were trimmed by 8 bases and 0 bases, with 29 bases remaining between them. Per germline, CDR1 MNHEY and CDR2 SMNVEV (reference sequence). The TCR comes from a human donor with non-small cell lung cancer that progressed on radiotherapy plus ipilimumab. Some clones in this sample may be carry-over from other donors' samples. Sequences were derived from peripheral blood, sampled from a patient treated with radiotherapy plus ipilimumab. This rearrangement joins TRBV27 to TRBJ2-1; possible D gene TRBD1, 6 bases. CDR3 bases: TGTGCCAGCCAACAGCGTTTAACAAGGACAGACTCCCGCTCCTACAATGAGCAGTTCTTC. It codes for CASQQRLTRTDSRSYNEQFF.